The 2 T cell receptor beta chains below come from one sample, sequenced in a study of CD4 and CD8 cells across lung adenocarcinoma regions. A single record per CDR3 protein comes from TCRdb applying MiXCR to the PCR reads. This table holds 9,500 to 15,000 distinct CDR3 sequences, over 45% found once. Sample: CD8+ T cells from the margin of a lung tumor. The receptors originated from a male donor with lung adenocarcinoma. The CD4 and CD8 labels of this study may be unreliable.

The V call is TRBV20-1, the J call TRBJ2-1; D possibly corresponds to TRBD2 (6 bases). Germline V lookup: CDR1 DFQATT, CDR2 SNEGSKA (reference sequence). This CDR3 comprises 11 residues. V was pared by 3 bases and J by 8 bases, with 8 bases between. Written as DNA, the CDR3 is TGCAGTGCTAGCGGGAGAGATGAGCAGTTCTTC. Translation: CSASGRDEQFF.

The table lists this clonotype with many counts. V and J are TRBV10-3 and TRBJ2-3; D possibly corresponds to TRBD2 (6 bases). This CDR3 has 15 residues. Per germline, CDR1 ENHRY and CDR2 SYGVKD. V lost 10 bases and J lost 0, with 17 bases in between. The DNA for the CDR3 is TGTGCCACCCAACGAGCGGGCTTAAGCACAGATACGCAGTATTTT. Protein product: CATQRAGLSTDTQYF.